Below are 15 T cell receptor beta chains sequenced from a single sample in a study of blood T cell repertoires in COVID-19. Only in-frame clones appear in the TCRdb table, and some are missing; sequencing was by immunoSEQ multiplex PCR. Of approximately 62,000 clones listed, 76% were seen once; the top ten hold roughly 6.7%. The material sequenced was peripheral blood. These receptors all stem from a woman in her fifties or sixties with active or convalescent COVID-19.

This clone has a handful of counts. This sequence joins TRBV14 and TRBJ1-2; D remains unclear. The CDR3 loop spans 13 amino acids. Per germline, CDR1 SGHDN and CDR2 FVKESK. The V end lost 4 bases, the J end lost 5 bases, and 11 bases lay between the germline ends. The CDR3 protein is CASSRMIGYGYTF. CDR3 in DNA: TGTGCCAGCAGCCGGATGATCGGGTATGGCTACACCTTC.

This rearrangement joins TRBV7-2 to TRBJ2-2; D is perhaps TRBD1 (6 bases). V shed 8 bases and J shed 1 base, with 14 bases lying between them. CDR3 length: 15 amino acids. Germline V lookup: CDR1 SGHTA, CDR2 FQGNSA. The CDR3: CASRTGHMNTGELFF. CDR3 coding DNA: TGTGCCAGCCGAACGGGACACATGAACACCGGGGAGCTGTTTTTT.

This chain joins TRBV6-1 and TRBJ2-7; D remains unclear. Trimming cost V 2 bases and J 0 bases, with 8 bases left between them. The CDR3 contains 14 residues. The V gene's germline CDR1 is MNHNS and CDR2 SASEGT. CDR3 protein: CASSEQTSSYEQYF. In DNA, the CDR3 is TGTGCCAGCAGTGAACAAACCAGCTCCTACGAGCAGTACTTC.

The V call is TRBV7-8, the J call TRBJ1-2; the match to TRBD1 covers 9 bases. This CDR3 comprises 14 residues. Looked up from germline, CDR1 is SGHVS and CDR2 is FQNEAQ. V lost 6 bases to trimming and J lost 4 bases; unmatched junction nucleotides: 6. This CDR3 reads CASRRTGQGYGYTF. The CDR3 nucleotides read TGTGCCAGCAGGCGTACGGGACAGGGCTATGGCTACACCTTC.

V is TRBV19 and J is TRBJ2-1, with TRBD2 identical over 8 bases. Trimming took 3 bases from V and 4 from J; bases not matched to a gene: 8. Germline V gives CDR1 LNHDA, CDR2 SQIVND (reference sequence). The CDR3 is 16 amino acids. In DNA, the CDR3 is TGTGCCAGTAGTATGTCTAGCGGGCCTCCTTACAATGAGCAGTTCTTC. Translation gives CASSMSSGPPYNEQFF.

The chain recombines TRBV28 with TRBJ1-6; weak D call: TRBD1 (6 bases). Trimming cost V 2 bases and J 7 bases, with 9 bases left between them. The germline V gene encodes CDR1 MDHEN and CDR2 SYDVKM. The CDR3 runs to 14 residues. The CDR3 DNA reads as TGTGCCAGCAGTTTAGGACAGCCCAATTCACCCCTCCACTTT. Amino acids: CASSLGQPNSPLHF.

The V gene is TRBV7-9, the J gene TRBJ1-2; TRBD1 matches 7 bases. The CDR3 totals 15 residues. The germline V gene has CDR1 SEHNR and CDR2 FQNEAQ (reference sequence). The V gene end was trimmed by 5 bases and the J gene end by 2 bases; junction bases not matched to a gene: 8. The CDR3 DNA reads as TGTGCCAGCAGCCCACGACAGGGACAGAACTATGGCTACACCTTC. Its protein product is CASSPRQGQNYGYTF.

This clone was counted only a few times. This sequence joins TRBV2 and TRBJ2-5; maybe TRBD1 (6 bases). V was shortened by 5 bases and J by 4 bases, with 11 bases between the two germline ends. In germline, CDR1 is SNHLY, CDR2 FYNNEI. The CDR3 is 13 amino acids. This chain's CDR3 is CASSLRGRETQYF. The CDR3 nucleotides read TGTGCCAGCAGTCTCAGGGGCCGAGAGACCCAGTACTTC.

There are a few counts of this clone. This specimen includes other DNA sequences encoding the same CDR3. The chain uses TRBV20-1 and TRBJ2-7; no reliable D call. The CDR3 loop spans 11 amino acids. V was trimmed by 1 base and J by 2 bases, leaving 3 bases between them. Germline values: CDR1 DFQATT, CDR2 SNEGSKA (reference sequence). CDR3 region: CSARATYEQYF. The CDR3 DNA reads as TGCAGTGCTAGAGCTACCTACGAGCAGTACTTC.

This chain connects TRBV4-3 to TRBJ1-5, with 7 bases aligning to TRBD1. The CDR3 consists of 13 residues. V lost 3 bases, J lost 4 bases, and 0 bases stayed unmatched. In germline, CDR1 is LGHNA, CDR2 YSLEER. The CDR3 DNA reads TGCGCCAGCAGCCAGACAGGGAATCAGCCCCAGCATTTT. Its protein product is CASSQTGNQPQHF.

The V gene is TRBV5-4, the J gene TRBJ2-2, with 13 nucleotides matching TRBD2. This CDR3 is 17 amino acids long. V shed 4 bases and J 6 bases; nucleotides not matched to a gene: 9. CDR1 and CDR2 (germline): SGHNT, YYREEE (reference sequence). The CDR3 region is CASSPGLAGEAAGELFF. For the CDR3, the DNA is TGTGCCAGCAGCCCCGGACTAGCGGGAGAGGCGGCCGGGGAGCTGTTTTTT.

The rearrangement uses TRBV7-9 and TRBJ2-7, with TRBD2 as a possible D gene (6 bases). V lost 7 bases and J lost 4, with 14 bases in between. The CDR3 loop spans 13 amino acids. In germline, CDR1 is SEHNR, CDR2 FQNEAQ (reference sequence). CDR3: CASTEAGRYEQYF. Written as DNA, the CDR3 is TGTGCCAGCACGGAGGCAGGGAGGTACGAGCAGTACTTC.

The chain combines TRBV6-4 with TRBJ2-3, with 10 bases aligning to TRBD2. CDR1 is MRHNA and CDR2 is SNTAGT in the germline V gene. Germline trimming cut 0 bases from V and 0 bases from J; bases unmatched to any gene: 0. This CDR3 region has 16 residues. CDR3 in amino acids: CASSDSTSGSTDTQYF. The DNA of the CDR3 is TGTGCCAGCAGTGACTCGACTAGCGGGAGCACAGATACGCAGTATTTT.

The sample holds one count of this clone. The chain recombines TRBV19 with TRBJ2-2, with D uncertain. Germline CDR1 LNHDA, CDR2 SQIVND (reference sequence). CDR3 length equals 12 residues. V lost 9 bases and J 6 bases, leaving 11 bases between the germline ends. This chain's CDR3 is CASANFPGELFF. CDR3 DNA: TGTGCCAGCGCGAATTTCCCCGGGGAGCTGTTTTTT.

V gene TRBV20-1 combines with J gene TRBJ1-2; possibly TRBD1 for D (5 bases). Germline CDR1 reads DFQATT; CDR2 reads SNEGSKA (reference sequence). The CDR3 is 10 amino acids. Between the trimmed V and J ends, which lost 7 bases and 7 bases, there was a span of 10 bases. CDR3 residues: CSVGGTGYTF. In nucleotides, the CDR3 is TGCAGTGTAGGCGGGACTGGCTACACCTTC.